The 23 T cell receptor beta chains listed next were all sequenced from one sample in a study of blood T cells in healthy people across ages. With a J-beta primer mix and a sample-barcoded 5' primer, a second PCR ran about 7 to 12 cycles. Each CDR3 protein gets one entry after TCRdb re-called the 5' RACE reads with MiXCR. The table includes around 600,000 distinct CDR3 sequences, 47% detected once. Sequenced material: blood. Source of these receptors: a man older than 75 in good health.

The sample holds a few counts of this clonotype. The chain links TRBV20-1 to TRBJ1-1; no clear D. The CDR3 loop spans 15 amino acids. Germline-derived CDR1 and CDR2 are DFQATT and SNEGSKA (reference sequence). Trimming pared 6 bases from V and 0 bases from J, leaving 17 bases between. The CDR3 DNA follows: TGCAGTGCCTCGGGTGTGAGTTCCATGAACACTGAAGCTTTCTTT. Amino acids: CSASGVSSMNTEAFF.

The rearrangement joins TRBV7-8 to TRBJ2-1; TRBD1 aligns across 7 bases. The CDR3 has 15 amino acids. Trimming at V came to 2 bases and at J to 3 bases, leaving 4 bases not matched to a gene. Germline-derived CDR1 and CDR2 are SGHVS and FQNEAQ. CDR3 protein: CASSLSGQNYNEQFF. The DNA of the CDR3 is TGTGCCAGCAGCTTATCGGGACAGAACTACAATGAGCAGTTCTTC.

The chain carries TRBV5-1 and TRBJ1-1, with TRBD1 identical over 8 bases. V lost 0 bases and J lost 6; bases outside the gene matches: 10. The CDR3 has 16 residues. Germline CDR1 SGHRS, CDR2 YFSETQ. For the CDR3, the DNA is TGCGCCAGCAGCTTGGCCCCCGGGACAGGCTCCGCTGAAGCTTTCTTT. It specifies CASSLAPGTGSAEAFF. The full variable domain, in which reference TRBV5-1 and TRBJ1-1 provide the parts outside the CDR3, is KAGVTQTPRYLIKTRGQQVTLSCSPISGHRSVSWYQQTPGQGLQFLFEYFSETQRNKGNFPGRFSGRQFSNSRSEMNVSTLELGDSALYLCASSLAPGTGSAEAFFGQGTRLTVV.

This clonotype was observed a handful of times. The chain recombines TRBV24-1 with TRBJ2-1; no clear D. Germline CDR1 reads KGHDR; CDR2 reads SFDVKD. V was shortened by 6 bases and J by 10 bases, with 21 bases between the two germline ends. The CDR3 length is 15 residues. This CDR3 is CATSPQDRGTGEQFF. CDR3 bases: TGTGCCACCAGTCCCCAGGATCGAGGCACGGGCGAGCAGTTCTTC.

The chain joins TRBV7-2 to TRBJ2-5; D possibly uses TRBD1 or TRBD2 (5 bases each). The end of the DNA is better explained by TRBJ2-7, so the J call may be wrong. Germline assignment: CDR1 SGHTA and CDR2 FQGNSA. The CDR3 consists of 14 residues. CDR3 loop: CASSLDAGTREQYF. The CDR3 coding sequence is TGTGCCAGCAGCTTAGACGCCGGGACCCGCGAGCAGTACTTC.

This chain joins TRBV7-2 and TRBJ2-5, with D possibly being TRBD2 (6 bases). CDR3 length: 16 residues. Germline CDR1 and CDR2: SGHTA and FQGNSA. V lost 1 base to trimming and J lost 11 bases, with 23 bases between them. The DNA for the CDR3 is TGTGCCAGCAGCTTAGGTCAGCCGGGGGATGGGGATGAGCAGTACTTC. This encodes CASSLGQPGDGDEQYF. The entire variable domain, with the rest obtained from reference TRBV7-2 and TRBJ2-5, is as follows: GAGVSQSPSNKVTEKGKDVELRCDPISGHTALYWYRQSLGQGLEFLIYFQGNSAPDKSGLPSDRFSAERTGGSVSTLTIQRTQQEDSAVYLCASSLGQPGDGDEQYFGPGTRLLVL.

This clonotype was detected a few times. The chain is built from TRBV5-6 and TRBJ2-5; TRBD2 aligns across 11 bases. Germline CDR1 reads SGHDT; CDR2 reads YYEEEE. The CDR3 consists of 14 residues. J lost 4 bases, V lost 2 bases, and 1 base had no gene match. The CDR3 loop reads CASSFLAGGETQYF. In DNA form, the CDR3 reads TGTGCCAGCAGCTTTCTAGCGGGGGGAGAGACCCAGTACTTC. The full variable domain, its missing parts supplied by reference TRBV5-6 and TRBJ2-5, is DAGVTQSPTHLIKTRGQQVTLRCSPKSGHDTVSWYQQALGQGPQFIFQYYEEEERQRGNFPDRFSGHQFPNYSSELNVNALLLGDSALYLCASSFLAGGETQYFGPGTRLLVL.

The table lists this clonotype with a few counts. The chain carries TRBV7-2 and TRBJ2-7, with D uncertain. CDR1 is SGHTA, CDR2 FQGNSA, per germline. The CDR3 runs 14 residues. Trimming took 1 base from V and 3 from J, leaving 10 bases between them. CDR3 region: CASSLGGFIYEQYF. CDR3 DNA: TGTGCCAGCAGCTTAGGGGGTTTTATCTACGAGCAGTACTTC.

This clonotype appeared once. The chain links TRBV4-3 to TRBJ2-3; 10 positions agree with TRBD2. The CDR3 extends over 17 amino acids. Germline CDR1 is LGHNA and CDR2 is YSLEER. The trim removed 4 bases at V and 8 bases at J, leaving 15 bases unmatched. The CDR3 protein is CASSPKPQRGGRGTQYF. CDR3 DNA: TGCGCCAGCAGCCCAAAACCCCAGCGGGGGGGCCGGGGTACGCAGTATTTT.

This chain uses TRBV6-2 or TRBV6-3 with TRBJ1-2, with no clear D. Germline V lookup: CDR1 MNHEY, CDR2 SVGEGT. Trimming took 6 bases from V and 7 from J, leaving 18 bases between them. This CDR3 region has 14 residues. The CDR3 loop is CASSLGGVVRGYTF. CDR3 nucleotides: TGTGCCAGCAGCCTGGGAGGAGTGGTACGTGGCTACACCTTC.

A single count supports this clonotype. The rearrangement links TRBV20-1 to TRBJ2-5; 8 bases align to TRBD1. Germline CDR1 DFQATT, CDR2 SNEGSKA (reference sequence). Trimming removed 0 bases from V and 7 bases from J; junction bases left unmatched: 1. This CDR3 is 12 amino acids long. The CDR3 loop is CSAREDRATQYF. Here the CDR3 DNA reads TGCAGTGCTAGAGAGGACAGGGCGACCCAGTACTTC.

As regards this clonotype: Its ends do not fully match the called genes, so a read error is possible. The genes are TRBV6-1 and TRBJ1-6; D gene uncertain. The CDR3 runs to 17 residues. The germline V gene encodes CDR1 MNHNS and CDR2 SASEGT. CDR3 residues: CASSASTRRSYNSPLHF. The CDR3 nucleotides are TGTGCCAGCAGTGCGTCAACAAGGCGCTCCTACAATTCACCCCTCCACTTT.

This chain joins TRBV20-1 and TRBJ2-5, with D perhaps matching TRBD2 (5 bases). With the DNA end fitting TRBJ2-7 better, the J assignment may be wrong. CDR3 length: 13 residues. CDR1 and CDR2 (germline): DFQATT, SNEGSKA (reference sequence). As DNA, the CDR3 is TGCAGTGCTAGAGATCCCGGGGTCCACGAGCAGTACTTC. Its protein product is CSARDPGVHEQYF.

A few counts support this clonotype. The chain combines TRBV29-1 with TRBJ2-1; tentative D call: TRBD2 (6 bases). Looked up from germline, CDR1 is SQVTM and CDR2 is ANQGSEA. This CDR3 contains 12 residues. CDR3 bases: TGCAGTCCTGGGCGGGGCCATAATGAGCAGTTCTTC. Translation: CSPGRGHNEQFF.

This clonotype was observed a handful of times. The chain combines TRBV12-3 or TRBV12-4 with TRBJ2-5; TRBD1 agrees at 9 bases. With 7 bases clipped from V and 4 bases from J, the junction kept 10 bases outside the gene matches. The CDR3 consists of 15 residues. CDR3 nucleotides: TGTGCCAGCACCCTTAGGACAGGGGCGGGAGAGACCCAGTACTTC. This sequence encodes CASTLRTGAGETQYF.

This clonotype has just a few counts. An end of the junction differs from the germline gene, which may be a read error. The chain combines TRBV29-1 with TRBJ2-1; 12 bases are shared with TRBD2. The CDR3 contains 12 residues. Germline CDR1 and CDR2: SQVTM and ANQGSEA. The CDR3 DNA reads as TGCAGCGACGGACTAGCGGGGAATGTGCAGTTCTTC. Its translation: CSDGLAGNVQFF.

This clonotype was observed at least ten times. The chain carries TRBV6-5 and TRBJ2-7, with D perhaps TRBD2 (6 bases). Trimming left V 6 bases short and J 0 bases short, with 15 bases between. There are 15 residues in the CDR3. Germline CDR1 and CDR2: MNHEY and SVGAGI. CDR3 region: CASSITSPISYEQYF. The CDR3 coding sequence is TGTGCCAGCAGCATTACTAGCCCTATCTCCTACGAGCAGTACTTC.

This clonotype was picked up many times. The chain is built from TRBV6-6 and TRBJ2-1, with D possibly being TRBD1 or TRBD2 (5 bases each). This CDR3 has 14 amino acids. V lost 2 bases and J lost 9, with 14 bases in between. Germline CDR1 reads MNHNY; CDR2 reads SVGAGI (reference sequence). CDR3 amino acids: CASSYGASGSEQFF. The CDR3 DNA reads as TGTGCCAGCAGTTACGGGGCCAGCGGATCTGAGCAGTTCTTC.

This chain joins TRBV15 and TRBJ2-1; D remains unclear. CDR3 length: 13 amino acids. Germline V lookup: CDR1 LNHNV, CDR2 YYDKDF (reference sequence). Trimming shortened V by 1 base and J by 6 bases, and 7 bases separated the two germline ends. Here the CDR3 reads CATSRAGVNEQFF. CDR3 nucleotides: TGTGCCACCAGCAGAGCGGGCGTCAATGAGCAGTTCTTC.

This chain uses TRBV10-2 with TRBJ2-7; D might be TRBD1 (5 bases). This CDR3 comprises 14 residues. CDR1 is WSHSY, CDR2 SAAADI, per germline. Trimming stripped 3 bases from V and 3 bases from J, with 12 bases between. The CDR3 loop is CASSESTAIYEQYF. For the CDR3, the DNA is TGCGCCAGCAGTGAATCGACAGCGATCTACGAGCAGTACTTC.

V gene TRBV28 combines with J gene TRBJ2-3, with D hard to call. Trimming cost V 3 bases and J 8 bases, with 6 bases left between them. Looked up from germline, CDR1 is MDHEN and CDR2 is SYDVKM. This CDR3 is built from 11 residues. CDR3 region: CASSFYGTQYF. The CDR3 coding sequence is TGTGCCAGCAGTTTTTACGGTACGCAGTATTTT.

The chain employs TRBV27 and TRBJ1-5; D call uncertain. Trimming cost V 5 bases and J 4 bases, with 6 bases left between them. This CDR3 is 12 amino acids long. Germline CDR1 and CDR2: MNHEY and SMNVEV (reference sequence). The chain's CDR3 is CASSNVNQPQHF. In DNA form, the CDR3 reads TGTGCCAGCAGTAACGTGAATCAGCCCCAGCATTTT.

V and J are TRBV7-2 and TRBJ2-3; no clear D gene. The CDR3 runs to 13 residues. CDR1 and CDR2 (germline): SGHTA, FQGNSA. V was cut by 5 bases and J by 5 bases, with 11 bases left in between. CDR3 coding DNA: TGTGCCAGCAGCCGTCAGGATCTAGATACGCAGTATTTT. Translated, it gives CASSRQDLDTQYF.